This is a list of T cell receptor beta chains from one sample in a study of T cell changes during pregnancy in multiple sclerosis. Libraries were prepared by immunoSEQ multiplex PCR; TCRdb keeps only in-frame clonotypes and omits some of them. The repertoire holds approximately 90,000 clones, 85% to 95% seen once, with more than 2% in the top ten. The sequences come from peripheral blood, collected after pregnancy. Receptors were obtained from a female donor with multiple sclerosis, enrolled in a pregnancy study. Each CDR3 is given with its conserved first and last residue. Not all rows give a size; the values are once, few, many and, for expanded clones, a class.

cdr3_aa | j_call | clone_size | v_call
CASSSANPTGNYGYTF | TRBJ1-2 | - | TRBV5-5
CASSDLSAGGDYYGYTF | TRBJ1-2 | - | TRBV6-4
CASSLVADSSYEQYF | TRBJ2-7 | - | TRBV7-2
CASSTSSGTYNEQFF | TRBJ2-1 | - | TRBV19
CASSIAGTGELFF | TRBJ2-2 | once | TRBV19
CASMDRGDPGTIYF | TRBJ1-3 | - | TRBV10-1
CASSFFGGHYNEQFF | TRBJ2-1 | - | TRBV7-9
CASSLEPGQGRYEQYF | TRBJ2-7 | - | TRBV7-2
CASRSGTSGSMWELFF | TRBJ2-2 | - | TRBV5-1
CASSPGTYGTDTQYF | TRBJ2-3 | - | TRBV5-4
CAWSRLREKLFF | TRBJ1-4 | - | TRBV30
CAISERLAAKEKLFF | TRBJ1-4 | - | TRBV10-3
CASSPNQEVYEQYF | TRBJ2-7 | - | TRBV18
CASSFPQGIYGYTF | TRBJ1-2 | - | TRBV5-6
CASSPTDQGVGGNEKLFF | TRBJ1-4 | - | TRBV18
CASSSLGQRSYTF | TRBJ1-2 | - | TRBV5-5
CASAVLQGSGETQYF | TRBJ2-5 | - | TRBV5-1
CASSARATETQYF | TRBJ2-5 | - | TRBV2
CASRISPMNRGRTEAFF | TRBJ1-1 | - | TRBV19
CAISEPTEETQYF | TRBJ2-5 | - | TRBV10-3
CASSPRPTGTVGQPQHF | TRBJ1-5 | - | TRBV19
CASSFLAVGGNEQFF | TRBJ2-1 | - | TRBV18
CASSSGQKAFF | TRBJ1-1 | - | TRBV6-5
CASSYSGGDNSPLHF | TRBJ1-6 | - | TRBV6-5
CASSVHKTGVREKLFF | TRBJ1-4 | - | TRBV9
CASSQNRGEQYF | TRBJ2-7 | - | TRBV18
CASSPSPGGGTEAFF | TRBJ1-1 | - | TRBV11-2
CASGARTGNTEAFF | TRBJ1-1 | - | TRBV6-5
CASSGTGNTDTQYF | TRBJ2-3 | - | TRBV19
CASSPIAGLRNEQFF | TRBJ2-1 | - | TRBV7-7
CASSSQGAGTGELFF | TRBJ2-2 | - | TRBV7-9
CASSHPYPGWAYEQFF | TRBJ2-1 | - | TRBV4-1
CASSRLDRGAYGYTF | TRBJ1-2 | - | TRBV7-9
CASSGRDTILGFF | TRBJ1-1 | - | TRBV2
CASSPDRGVYEQYF | TRBJ2-7 | - | TRBV5-1
CASSWTGEDEKLFF | TRBJ1-4 | - | TRBV5-1
CASSPQGRDEQFF | TRBJ2-1 | - | TRBV7-3
CASPKRGTVTCYNEQFF | TRBJ2-1 | - | TRBV5-6
CASKPSPGGNSPLHF | TRBJ1-6 | - | TRBV5-1
CASSPTGLKSYEQYF | TRBJ2-7 | - | TRBV6-1
CASSLDGNEQYF | TRBJ2-7 | once | TRBV5-1
CASSEASRGRTYEQYF | TRBJ2-7 | - | TRBV6-1
CASSGHRGNTEAFF | TRBJ1-1 | - | TRBV21-1
CASSQDPSGTSTDTQYF | TRBJ2-3 | - | TRBV4-1
CASSPGQLSYEQYF | TRBJ2-7 | - | TRBV6-5
CASSSLTSGSGDTDTQYF | TRBJ2-3 | - | TRBV5-5
CASRNDRGSSYEQYF | TRBJ2-7 | - | TRBV5-4
CASSLGTAAQETQYF | TRBJ2-5 | - | TRBV5-1
CASRTGGENYGYTF | TRBJ1-2 | - | TRBV5-1
CASSLDYGAGVSYEQYF | TRBJ2-7 | - | TRBV5-1